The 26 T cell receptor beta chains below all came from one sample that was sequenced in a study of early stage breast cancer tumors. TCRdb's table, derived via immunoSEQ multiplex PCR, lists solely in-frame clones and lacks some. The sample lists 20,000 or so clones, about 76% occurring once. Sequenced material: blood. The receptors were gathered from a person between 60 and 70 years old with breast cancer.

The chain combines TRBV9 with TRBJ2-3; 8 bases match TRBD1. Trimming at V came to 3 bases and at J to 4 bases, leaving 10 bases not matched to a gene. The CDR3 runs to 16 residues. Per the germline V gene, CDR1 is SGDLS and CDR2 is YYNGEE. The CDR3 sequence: CASSGESGTGADTQYF. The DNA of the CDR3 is TGTGCCAGCAGCGGAGAATCCGGGACAGGAGCAGATACGCAGTATTTT.

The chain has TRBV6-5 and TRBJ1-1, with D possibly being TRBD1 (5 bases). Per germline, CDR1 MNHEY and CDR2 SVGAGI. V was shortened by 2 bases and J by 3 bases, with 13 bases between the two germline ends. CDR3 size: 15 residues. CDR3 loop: CASSYLGTLHTEAFF. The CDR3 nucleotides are TGTGCCAGCAGTTACCTCGGGACGTTGCACACTGAAGCTTTCTTT.

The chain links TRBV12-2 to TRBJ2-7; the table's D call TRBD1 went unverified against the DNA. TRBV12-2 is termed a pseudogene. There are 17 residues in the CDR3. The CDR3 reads CASRDPAGGQPTYEQYF. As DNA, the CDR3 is TGTGCAAGTCGCGACCCCGCAGGGGGTCAACCCACCTACGAGCAGTACTTC.

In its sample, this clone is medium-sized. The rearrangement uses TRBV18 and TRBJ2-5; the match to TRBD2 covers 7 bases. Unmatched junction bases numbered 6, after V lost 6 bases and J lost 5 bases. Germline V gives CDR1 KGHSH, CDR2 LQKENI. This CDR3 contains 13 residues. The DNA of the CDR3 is TGTGCCAGCTCCCGGGAGGTAGCCGAGACCCAGTACTTC. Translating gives CASSREVAETQYF. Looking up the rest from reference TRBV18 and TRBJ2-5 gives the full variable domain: NAGVMQNPRHLVRRRGQEARLRCSPMKGHSHVYWYRQLPEEGLKFMVYLQKENIIDESGMPKERFSAEFPKEGPSILRIQQVVRGDSAAYFCASSREVAETQYFGPGTRLLVL.

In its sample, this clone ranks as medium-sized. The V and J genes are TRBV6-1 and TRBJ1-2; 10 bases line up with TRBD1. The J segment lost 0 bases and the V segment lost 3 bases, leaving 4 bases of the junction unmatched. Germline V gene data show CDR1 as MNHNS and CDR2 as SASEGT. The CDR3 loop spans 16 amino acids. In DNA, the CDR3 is TGTGCCAGCAGTGAGGACAGGGGGGCATCTAACTATGGCTACACCTTC. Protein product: CASSEDRGASNYGYTF.

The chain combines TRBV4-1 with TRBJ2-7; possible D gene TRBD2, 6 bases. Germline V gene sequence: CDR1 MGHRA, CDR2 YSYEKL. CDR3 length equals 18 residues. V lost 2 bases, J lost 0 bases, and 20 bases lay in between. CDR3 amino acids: CASSQLSPRGPSSYEQYF. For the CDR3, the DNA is TGCGCCAGCAGCCAACTATCCCCGCGGGGTCCAAGCTCCTACGAGCAGTACTTC.

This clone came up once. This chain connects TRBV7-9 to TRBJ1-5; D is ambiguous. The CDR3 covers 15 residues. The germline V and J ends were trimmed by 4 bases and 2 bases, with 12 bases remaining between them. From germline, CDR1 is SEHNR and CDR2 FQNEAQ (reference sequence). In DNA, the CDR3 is TGTGCCAGCAGCTCCCCCGAGAAGGGCAATCAGCCCCAGCATTTT. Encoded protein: CASSSPEKGNQPQHF.

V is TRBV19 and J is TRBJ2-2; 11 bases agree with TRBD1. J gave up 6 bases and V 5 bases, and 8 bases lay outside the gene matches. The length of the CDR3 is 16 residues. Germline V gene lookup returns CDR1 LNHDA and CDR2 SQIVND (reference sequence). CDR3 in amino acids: CASSPWTGGASGELFF. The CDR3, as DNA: TGTGCCAGTAGTCCCTGGACAGGGGGCGCGTCCGGGGAGCTGTTTTTT.

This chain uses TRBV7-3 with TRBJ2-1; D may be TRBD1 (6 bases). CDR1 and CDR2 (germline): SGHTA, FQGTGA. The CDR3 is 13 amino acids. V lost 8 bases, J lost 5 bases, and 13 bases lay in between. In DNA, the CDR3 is TGTGCCAGCTCCGGAGCAGGGGACAATGAGCAGTTCTTC. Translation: CASSGAGDNEQFF.

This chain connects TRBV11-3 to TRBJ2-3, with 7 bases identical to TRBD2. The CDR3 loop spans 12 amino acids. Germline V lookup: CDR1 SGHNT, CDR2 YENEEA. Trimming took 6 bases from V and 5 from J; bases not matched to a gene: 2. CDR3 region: CASSTSVDTQYF. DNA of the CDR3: TGTGCCAGCAGTACTAGCGTAGATACGCAGTATTTT.

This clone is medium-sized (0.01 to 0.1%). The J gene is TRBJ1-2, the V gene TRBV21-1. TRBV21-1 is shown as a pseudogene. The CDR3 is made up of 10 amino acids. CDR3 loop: CASSIGGYTF. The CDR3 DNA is TGTGCCAGCAGCATCGGTGGCTACACCTTC.

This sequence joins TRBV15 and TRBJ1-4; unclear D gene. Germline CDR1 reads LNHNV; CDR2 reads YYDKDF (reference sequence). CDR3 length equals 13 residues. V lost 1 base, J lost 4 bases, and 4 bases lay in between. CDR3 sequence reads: CATSRGFNEKLFF. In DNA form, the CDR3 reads TGTGCCACCAGCAGAGGTTTTAATGAAAAACTGTTTTTT.

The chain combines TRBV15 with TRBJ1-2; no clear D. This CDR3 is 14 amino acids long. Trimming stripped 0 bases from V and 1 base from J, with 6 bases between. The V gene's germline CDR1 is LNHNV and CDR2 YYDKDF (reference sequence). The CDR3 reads CATSRDELNYGYTF. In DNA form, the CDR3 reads TGTGCCACCAGCAGAGATGAACTTAACTATGGCTACACCTTC.

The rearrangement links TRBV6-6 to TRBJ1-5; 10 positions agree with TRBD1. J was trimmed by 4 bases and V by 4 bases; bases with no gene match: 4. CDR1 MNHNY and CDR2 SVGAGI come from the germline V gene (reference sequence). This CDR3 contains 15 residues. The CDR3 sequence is CASSLGQGINQPQHF. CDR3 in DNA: TGTGCCAGCAGTTTGGGACAGGGGATAAATCAGCCCCAGCATTTT.

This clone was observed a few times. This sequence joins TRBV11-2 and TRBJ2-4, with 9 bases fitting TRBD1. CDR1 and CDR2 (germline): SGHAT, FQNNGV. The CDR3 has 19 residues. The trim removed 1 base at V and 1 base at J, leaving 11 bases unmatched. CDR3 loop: CASSLGLGQGSSAKNIQYF. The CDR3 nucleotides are TGTGCCAGCAGCTTAGGCTTGGGACAGGGCTCTTCGGCCAAAAACATTCAGTACTTC. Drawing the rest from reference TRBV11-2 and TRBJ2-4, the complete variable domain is EAGVAQSPRYKIIEKRQSVAFWCNPISGHATLYWYQQILGQGPKLLIQFQNNGVVDDSQLPKDRFSAERLKGVDSTLKIQPAKLEDSAVYLCASSLGLGQGSSAKNIQYFGAGTRLSVL.

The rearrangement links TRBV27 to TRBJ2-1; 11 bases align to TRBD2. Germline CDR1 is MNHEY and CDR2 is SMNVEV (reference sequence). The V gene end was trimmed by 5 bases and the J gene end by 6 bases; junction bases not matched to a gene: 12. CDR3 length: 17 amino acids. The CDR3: CASSVPLAGGRGNEQFF. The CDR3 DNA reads TGTGCCAGCAGTGTCCCTCTAGCGGGAGGCCGTGGCAATGAGCAGTTCTTC.

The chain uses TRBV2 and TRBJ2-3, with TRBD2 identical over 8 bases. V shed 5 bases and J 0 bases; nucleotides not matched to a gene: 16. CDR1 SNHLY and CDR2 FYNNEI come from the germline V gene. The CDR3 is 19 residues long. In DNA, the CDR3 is TGTGCCAGCAGTCTCTACGGGGCACTAGCGGCCCCTAGCACAGATACGCAGTATTTT. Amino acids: CASSLYGALAAPSTDTQYF. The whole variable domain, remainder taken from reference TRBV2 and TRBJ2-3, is EPEVTQTPSHQVTQMGQEVILRCVPISNHLYFYWYRQILGQKVEFLVSFYNNEISEKSEIFDDQFSVERPDGSNFTLKIRSTKLEDSAMYFCASSLYGALAAPSTDTQYFGPGTRLTVL.

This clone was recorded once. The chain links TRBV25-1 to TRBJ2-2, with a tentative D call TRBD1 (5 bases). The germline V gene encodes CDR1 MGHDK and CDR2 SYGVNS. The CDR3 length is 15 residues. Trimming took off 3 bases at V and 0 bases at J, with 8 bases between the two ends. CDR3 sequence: CASSEARANTGELFF. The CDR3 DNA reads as TGTGCCAGCAGTGAGGCCAGGGCGAACACCGGGGAGCTGTTTTTT.

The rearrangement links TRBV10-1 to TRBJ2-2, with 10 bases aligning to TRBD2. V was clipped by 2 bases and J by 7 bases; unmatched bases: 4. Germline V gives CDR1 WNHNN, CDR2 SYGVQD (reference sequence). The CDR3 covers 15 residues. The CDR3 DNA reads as TGCGCCAGCAGTGAGCTAGCGGGAGTCGGCGGGGAGCTGTTTTTT. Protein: CASSELAGVGGELFF.

DNA of the CDR3: TGCGCCAGCAGCCAAGTTTTAGCAAGCGGGGGGGCCGTAGAGACCCAGTACTTC. This codes for CASSQVLASGGAVETQYF. V and J are TRBV4-1 and TRBJ2-5; 10 nucleotides match TRBD2. V lost 1 base, J lost 4 bases, and 12 bases stayed unmatched. The CDR3 is 18 residues long. In germline, CDR1 is MGHRA, CDR2 YSYEKL.

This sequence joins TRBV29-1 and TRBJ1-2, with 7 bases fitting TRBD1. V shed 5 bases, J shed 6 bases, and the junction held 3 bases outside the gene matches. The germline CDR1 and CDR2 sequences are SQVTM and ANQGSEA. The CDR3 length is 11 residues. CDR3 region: CSVTGVDGYTF. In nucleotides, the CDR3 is TGCAGCGTTACAGGGGTGGATGGCTACACCTTC. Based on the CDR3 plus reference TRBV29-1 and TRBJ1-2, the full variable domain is SAVISQKPSRDICQRGTSLTIQCQVDSQVTMMFWYRQQPGQSLTLIATANQGSEATYESGFVIDKFPISRPNLTFSTLTVSNMSPEDSSIYLCSVTGVDGYTFGSGTRLTVV.

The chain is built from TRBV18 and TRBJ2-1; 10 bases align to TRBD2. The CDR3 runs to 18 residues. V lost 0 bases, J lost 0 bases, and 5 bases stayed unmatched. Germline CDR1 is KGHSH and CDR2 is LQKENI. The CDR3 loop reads CASSPPPSGRVSYNEQFF. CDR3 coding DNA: TGTGCCAGCTCACCACCCCCTAGCGGGAGAGTCTCCTACAATGAGCAGTTCTTC.

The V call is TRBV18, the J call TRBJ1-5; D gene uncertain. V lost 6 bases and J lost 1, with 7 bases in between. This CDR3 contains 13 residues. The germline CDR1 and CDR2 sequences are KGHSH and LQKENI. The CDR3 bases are TGTGCCAGCTCCTTGGGGAGCAATCAGCCCCAGCATTTT. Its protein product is CASSLGSNQPQHF.

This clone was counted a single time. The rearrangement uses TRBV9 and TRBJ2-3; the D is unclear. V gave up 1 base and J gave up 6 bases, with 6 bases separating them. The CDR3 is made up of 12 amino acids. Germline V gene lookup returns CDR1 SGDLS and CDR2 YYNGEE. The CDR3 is CASSVSWDTQYF. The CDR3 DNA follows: TGTGCCAGCAGCGTAAGCTGGGATACGCAGTATTTT. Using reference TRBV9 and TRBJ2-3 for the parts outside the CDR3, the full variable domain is DSGVTQTPKHLITATGQRVTLRCSPRSGDLSVYWYQQSLDQGLQFLIQYYNGEERAKGNILERFSAQQFPDLHSELNLSSLELGDSALYFCASSVSWDTQYFGPGTRLTVL.

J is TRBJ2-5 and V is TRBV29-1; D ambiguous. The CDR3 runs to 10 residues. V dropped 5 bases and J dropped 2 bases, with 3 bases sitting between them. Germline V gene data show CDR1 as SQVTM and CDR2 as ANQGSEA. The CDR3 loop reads CSVLQETQYF. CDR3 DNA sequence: TGCAGCGTTCTTCAAGAGACCCAGTACTTC. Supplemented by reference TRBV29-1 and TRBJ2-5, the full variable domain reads SAVISQKPSRDICQRGTSLTIQCQVDSQVTMMFWYRQQPGQSLTLIATANQGSEATYESGFVIDKFPISRPNLTFSTLTVSNMSPEDSSIYLCSVLQETQYFGPGTRLLVL.

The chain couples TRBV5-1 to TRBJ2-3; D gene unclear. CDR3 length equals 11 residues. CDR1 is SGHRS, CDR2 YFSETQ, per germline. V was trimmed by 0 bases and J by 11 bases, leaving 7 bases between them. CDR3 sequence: CASSLDGQQYF. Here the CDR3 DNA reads TGCGCCAGCAGCTTGGACGGCCAGCAGTATTTT.